Sequencing of this T cell receptor beta chain was carried out in a study of CD8 T cells in ankylosing spondylitis. Study-level points and caveats: The clones that were linked to disease were reported to be significantly enriched in matched synovial fluid samples from ankylosing spondylitis patients. Made up of roughly 8 highly homologous variants, a TCR beta motif appeared characteristic of ankylosing spondylitis blood. Disease-linked clones were CD8+ and relatively rare in peripheral blood.

5'-RACE, quantitative and with molecular barcodes, yielded the TCR beta libraries. MiXCR, applied by TCRdb to the 5' RACE reads, yields one record per CDR3 protein. The sample yields tens of thousands of distinct CDR3 sequences, roughly 8.8% seen once. CDR3 length: 17 residues. Unmatched junction bases numbered 12, after V lost 5 bases and J lost 3 bases. Looked up from germline, CDR1 is SEHNR and CDR2 is FQNEAQ (reference sequence). This clonotype was seen many times. What it binds is not known. The sequenced sample was blood, either unsorted or a sorted T cell fraction (not recorded which). V gene TRBV7-9 combines with J gene TRBJ2-2; TRBD1 matches 7 bases. This sequence originates from a male donor with ankylosing spondylitis. Written as DNA, the CDR3 is TGTGCCAGCAGCCAGGTTGACAGGGATCTACACACCGGGGAGCTGTTTTTT. Residues: CASSQVDRDLHTGELFF. Combining the CDR3 with reference TRBV7-9 and TRBJ2-2 gives the whole variable domain DTGVSQNPRHKITKRGQNVTFRCDPISEHNRLYWYRQTLGQGPEFLTYFQNEAQLEKSRLLSDRFSAERPKGSFSTLEIQRTEQGDSAMYLCASSQVDRDLHTGELFFGEGSRLTVL.